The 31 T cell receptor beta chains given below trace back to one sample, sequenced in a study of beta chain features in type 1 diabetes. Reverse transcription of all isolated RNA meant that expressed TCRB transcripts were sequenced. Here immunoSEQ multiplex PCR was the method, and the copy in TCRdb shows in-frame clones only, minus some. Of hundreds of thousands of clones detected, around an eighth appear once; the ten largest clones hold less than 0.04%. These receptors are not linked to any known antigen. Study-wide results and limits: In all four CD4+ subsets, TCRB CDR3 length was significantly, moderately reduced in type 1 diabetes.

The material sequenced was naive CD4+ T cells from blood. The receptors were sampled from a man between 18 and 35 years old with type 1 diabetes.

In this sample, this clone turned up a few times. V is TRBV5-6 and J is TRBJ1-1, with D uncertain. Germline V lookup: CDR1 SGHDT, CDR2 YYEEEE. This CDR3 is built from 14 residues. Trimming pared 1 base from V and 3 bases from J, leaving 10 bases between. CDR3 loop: CASSLSRGHTEAFF. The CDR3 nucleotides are TGTGCCAGCAGCTTGAGCAGAGGGCACACTGAAGCTTTCTTT.

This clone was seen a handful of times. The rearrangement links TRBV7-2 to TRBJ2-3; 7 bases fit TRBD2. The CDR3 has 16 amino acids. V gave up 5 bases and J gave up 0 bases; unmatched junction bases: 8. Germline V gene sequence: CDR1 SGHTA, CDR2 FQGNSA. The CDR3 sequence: CASSPQAGFSTDTQYF. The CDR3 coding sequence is TGTGCCAGCAGCCCCCAAGCGGGATTTAGCACAGATACGCAGTATTTT.

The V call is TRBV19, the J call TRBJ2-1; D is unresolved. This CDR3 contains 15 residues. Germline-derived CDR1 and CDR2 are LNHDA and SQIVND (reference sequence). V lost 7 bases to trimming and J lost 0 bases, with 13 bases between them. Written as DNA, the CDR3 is TGTGCCAGTACCTTTCGGGCGAGCTCCTACAATGAGCAGTTCTTC. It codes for CASTFRASSYNEQFF.

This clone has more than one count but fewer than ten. The CDR3 protein is CAWSPGFRYGYTF. The CDR3, as DNA: TGTGCCTGGAGCCCAGGGTTTAGATATGGCTACACCTTC. The chain is built from TRBV30 and TRBJ1-2, with D tentatively TRBD1 (5 bases). The CDR3 extends over 13 amino acids. Germline-derived CDR1 and CDR2 are GTSNPN and SVGIG (reference sequence). The V gene lost 3 bases and the J gene lost 5 bases, with 13 bases spanning the gap.

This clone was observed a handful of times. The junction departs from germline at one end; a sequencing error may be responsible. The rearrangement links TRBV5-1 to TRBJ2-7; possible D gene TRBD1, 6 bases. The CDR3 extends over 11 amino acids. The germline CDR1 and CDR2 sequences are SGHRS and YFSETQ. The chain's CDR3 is CASSGGQLKSF. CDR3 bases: TGCGCCAGCAGCGGAGGACAGCTGAAGTCATTC.

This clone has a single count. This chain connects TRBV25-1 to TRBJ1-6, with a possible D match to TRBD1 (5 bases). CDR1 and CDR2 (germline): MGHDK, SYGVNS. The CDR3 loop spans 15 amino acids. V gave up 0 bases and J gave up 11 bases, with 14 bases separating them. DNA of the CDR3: TGTGCCAGCAGTGAATATTCCCAGGGTAGGACACCCCTCCACTTT. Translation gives CASSEYSQGRTPLHF.

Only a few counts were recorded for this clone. Here the CDR3 DNA reads TGTGCCAGCAGGAGGGATACGCAGTATTTT. Residues: CASRRDTQYF. The V gene is TRBV21-1, the J gene TRBJ2-3; no DNA check was done on the table's D call, TRBD2. TRBV21-1 is assigned pseudogene status. The CDR3 extends over 10 amino acids.

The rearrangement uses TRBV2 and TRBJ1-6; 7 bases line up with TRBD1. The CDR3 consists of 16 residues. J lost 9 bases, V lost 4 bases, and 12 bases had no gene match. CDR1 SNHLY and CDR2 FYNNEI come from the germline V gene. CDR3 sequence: CASSGSRAAGGSPLHF. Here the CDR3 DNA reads TGTGCCAGCAGTGGAAGTCGGGCGGCAGGGGGTTCACCCCTCCACTTT.

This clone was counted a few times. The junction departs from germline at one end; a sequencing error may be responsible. CDR3 coding DNA: TGTGCTAGCAGCCCTGGGTCGGCCAACTCCTACGAGCAGTACTTC. Translated: CASSPGSANSYEQYF. This chain connects TRBV7-7 to TRBJ2-7, with unresolved D. This CDR3 region has 15 residues. The germline V gene has CDR1 SSHAT and CDR2 FNYEAQ (reference sequence).

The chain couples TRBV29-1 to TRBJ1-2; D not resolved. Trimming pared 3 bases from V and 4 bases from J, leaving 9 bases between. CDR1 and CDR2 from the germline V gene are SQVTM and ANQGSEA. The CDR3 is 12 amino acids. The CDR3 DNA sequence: TGCAGCGTTGATAGGGAACGCTATGGCTACACCTTC. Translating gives CSVDRERYGYTF.

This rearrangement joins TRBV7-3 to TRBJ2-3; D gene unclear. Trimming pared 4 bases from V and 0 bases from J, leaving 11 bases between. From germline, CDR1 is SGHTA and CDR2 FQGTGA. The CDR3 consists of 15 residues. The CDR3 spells CASSSARSSTDTQYF. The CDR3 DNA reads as TGTGCCAGCAGCTCTGCTCGCTCTAGCACAGATACGCAGTATTTT.

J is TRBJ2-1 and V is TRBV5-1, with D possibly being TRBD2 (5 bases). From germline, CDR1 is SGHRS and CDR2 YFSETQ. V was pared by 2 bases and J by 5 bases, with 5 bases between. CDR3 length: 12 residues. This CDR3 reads CASSFSDNEQFF. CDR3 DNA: TGCGCCAGCAGCTTTAGCGACAATGAGCAGTTCTTC.

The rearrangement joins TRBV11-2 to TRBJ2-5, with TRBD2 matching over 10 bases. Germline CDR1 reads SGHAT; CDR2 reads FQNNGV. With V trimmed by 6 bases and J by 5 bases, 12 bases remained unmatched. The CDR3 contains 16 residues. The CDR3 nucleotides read TGTGCCAGCAGATGGGAGCGGGAGGGCCGACGGGAGACCCAGTACTTC. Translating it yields CASRWEREGRRETQYF.

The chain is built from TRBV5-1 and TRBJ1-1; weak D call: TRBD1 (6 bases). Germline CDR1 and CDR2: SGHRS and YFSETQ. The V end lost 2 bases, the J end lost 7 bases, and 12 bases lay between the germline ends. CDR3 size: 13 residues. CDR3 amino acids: CASSFSGTIEAFF. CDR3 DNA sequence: TGCGCCAGCAGCTTCAGCGGGACAATTGAAGCTTTCTTT.

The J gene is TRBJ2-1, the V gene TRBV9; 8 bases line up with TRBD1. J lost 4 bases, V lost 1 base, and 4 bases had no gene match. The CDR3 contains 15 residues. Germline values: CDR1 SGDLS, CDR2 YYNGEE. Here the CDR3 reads CASSVPGTGYNEQFF. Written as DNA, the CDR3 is TGTGCCAGCAGCGTACCCGGGACAGGATACAATGAGCAGTTCTTC.

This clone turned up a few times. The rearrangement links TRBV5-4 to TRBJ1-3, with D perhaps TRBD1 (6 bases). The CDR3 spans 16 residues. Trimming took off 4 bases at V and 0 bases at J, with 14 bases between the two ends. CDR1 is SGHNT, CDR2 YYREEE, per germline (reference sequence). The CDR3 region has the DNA TGTGCCAGCAGCCCCGGGGGCGTAAGCTCTGGAAACACCATATATTTT. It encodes CASSPGGVSSGNTIYF.

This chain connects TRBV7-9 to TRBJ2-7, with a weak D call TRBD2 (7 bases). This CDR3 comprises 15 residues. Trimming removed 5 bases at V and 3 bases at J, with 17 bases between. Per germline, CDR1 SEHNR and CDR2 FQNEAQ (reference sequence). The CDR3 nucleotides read TGTGCCAGCAGCCCGGGGGGCGGGTATGGCTACGAGCAGTACTTC. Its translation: CASSPGGGYGYEQYF.

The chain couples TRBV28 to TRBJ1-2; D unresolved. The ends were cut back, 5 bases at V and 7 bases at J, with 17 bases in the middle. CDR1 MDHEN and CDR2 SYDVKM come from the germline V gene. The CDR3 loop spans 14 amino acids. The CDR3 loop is CASSPSRPQGGYTF. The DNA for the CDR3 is TGTGCCAGCAGTCCATCCCGGCCCCAAGGTGGCTACACCTTC.

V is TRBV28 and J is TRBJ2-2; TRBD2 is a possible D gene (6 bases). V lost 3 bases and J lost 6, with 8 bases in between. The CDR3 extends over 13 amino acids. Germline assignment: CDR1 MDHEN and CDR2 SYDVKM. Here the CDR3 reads CASSLGLPGELFF. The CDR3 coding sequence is TGTGCCAGCAGTTTGGGACTGCCCGGGGAGCTGTTTTTT.

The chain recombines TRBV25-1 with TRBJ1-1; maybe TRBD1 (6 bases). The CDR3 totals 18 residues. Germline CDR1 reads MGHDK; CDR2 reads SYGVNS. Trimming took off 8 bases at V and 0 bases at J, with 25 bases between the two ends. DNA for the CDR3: TGTGCCAGCCCCCCTGTTCAGGGGAGGCGGTCCGTGAACACTGAAGCTTTCTTT. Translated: CASPPVQGRRSVNTEAFF.

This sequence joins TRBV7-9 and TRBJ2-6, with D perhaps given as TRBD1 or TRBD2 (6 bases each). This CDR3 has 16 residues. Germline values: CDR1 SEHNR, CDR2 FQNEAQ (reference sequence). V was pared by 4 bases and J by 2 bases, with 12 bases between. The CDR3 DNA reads TGTGCCAGCAGCTCACCGGGGGCGGCTGGGGCCAACGTCCTGACTTTC. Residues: CASSSPGAAGANVLTF.

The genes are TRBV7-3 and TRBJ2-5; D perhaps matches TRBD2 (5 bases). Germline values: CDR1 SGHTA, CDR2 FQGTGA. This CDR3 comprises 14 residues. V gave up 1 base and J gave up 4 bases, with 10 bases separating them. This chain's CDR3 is CASSLNRGRETQYF. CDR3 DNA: TGTGCCAGCAGCTTAAATCGGGGAAGAGAGACCCAGTACTTC.

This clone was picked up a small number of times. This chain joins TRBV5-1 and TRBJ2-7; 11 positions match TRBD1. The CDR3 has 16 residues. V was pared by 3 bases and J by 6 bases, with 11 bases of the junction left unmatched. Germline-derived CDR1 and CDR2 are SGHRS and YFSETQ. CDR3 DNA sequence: TGCGCCAGCAGCTGGAATCCAGGACAGGGGGCGATCGAGCAGTACTTC. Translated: CASSWNPGQGAIEQYF.

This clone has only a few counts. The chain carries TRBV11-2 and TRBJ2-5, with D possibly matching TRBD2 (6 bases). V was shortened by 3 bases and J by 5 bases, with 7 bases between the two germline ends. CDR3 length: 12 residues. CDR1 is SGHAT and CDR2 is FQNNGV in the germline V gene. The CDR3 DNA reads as TGTGCCAGCAGCTTCCGGGGGGAGACCCAGTACTTC. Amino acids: CASSFRGETQYF.

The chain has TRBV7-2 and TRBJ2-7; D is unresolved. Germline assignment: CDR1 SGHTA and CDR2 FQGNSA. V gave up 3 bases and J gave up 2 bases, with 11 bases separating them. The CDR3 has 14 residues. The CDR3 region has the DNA TGTGCCAGCAGCTTTTCCGACGGCCCCTACGAGCAGTACTTC. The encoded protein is CASSFSDGPYEQYF.

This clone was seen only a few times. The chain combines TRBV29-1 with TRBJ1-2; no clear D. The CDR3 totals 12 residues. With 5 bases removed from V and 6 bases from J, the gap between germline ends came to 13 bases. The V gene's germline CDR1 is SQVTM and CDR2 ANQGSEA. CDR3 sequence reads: CSVRKGKDGYTF. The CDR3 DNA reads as TGCAGCGTTAGAAAAGGGAAGGATGGCTACACCTTC.

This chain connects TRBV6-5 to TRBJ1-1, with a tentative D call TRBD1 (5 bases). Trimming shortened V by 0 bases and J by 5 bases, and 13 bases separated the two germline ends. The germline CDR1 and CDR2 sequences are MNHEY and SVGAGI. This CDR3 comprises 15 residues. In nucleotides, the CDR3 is TGTGCCAGCAGTTACTCGAAAGGGGCGAAGACTGAAGCTTTCTTT. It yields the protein CASSYSKGAKTEAFF.

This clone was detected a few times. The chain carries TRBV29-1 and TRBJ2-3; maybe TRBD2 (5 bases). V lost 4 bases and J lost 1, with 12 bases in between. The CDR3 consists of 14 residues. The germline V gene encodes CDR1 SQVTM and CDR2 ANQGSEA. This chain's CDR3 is CSVGSGIRTDTQYF. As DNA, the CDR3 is TGCAGCGTTGGAAGCGGAATCCGCACAGATACGCAGTATTTT.

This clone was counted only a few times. The CDR3 nucleotides are TGTGCCAGCAGCTTAGAAAGGAATGAGCAGTTCTTC. This translates into CASSLERNEQFF. This chain uses TRBV11-2 with TRBJ2-1; unclear D gene. Trimming cost V 0 bases and J 7 bases, with 4 bases left between them. This CDR3 region has 12 residues. CDR1 SGHAT and CDR2 FQNNGV come from the germline V gene.

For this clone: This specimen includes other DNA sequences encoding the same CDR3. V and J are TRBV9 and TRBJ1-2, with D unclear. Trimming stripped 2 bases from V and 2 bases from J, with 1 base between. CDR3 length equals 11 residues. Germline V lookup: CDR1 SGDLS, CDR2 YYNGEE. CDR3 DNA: TGTGCCAGCAGCGTGAACTATGGCTACACCTTC. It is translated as CASSVNYGYTF.

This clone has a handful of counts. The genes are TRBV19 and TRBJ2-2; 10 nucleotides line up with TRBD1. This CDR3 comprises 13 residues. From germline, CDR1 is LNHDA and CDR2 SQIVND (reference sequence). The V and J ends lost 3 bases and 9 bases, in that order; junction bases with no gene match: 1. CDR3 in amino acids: CASSMDRGWELFF. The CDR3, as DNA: TGTGCCAGTAGTATGGACAGGGGGTGGGAGCTGTTTTTT.